This entry features one T cell receptor (beta chain) sequence. Using its own MiXCR run on the RT-PCR reads, TCRdb lists one record per CDR3 protein. The repertoire holds approximately 61,000 distinct CDR3 sequences, approximately 12% seen once, with 25% to 40% in the top ten. This record belongs to a study of patients and donors after allogeneic stem cell transplantation. The CDR3 has 16 residues. V was pared by 3 bases and J by 11 bases, with 17 bases of the junction left unmatched. The germline gives CDR1 ENHRY, CDR2 SYGVKD. The chain uses TRBV10-3 and TRBJ1-1; 8 nucleotides agree with TRBD1. Input material: blood, either unsorted or a sorted T cell fraction (not recorded which). The TCR was taken from a human donor who was either an allogeneic HSCT recipient or a stem cell or donor lymphocyte infusion donor (not recorded which). It is not recorded whose cells these are; they may come from a transplant donor. The CDR3 nucleotides are TGTGCCATCAGTGATCCGAAACAGGGGGTTGCGGGGGTGGCTTTCTTT. Residues: CAISDPKQGVAGVAFF.